This entry lists 8 T cell receptor beta chains sequenced from one sample in a study of blood T cells in healthy people across ages. It was with a sample-barcoded 5' primer and a J-beta primer mix that a second PCR of roughly 7 to 11 cycles was run. TCRdb redid the calling of the 5' RACE reads with MiXCR, one entry per CDR3 protein. The sample holds some 760,000 distinct CDR3 sequences, 20% to 25% seen once. The same sample was also used in a study of T cells of mothers and their children.

Sequencing was performed on blood. These receptors were obtained from a boy between 5 and 17 years old in good health.

The sample holds a few counts of this clonotype. The chain links TRBV12-3 or TRBV12-4 to TRBJ1-5; a possible D gene is TRBD1 (5 bases). The CDR3 has 15 residues. The V and J ends lost 6 bases and 0 bases respectively, with 12 bases between them. CDR3 region: CASRSRQNSNQPQHF. CDR3 bases: TGTGCCAGCAGATCCAGACAGAATAGCAATCAGCCCCAGCATTTT.

This clonotype was detected a few times. The chain has TRBV4-3 and TRBJ1-4; D uncertain. V was trimmed by 0 bases and J by 4 bases, leaving 6 bases between them. The CDR3 is 14 residues long. CDR1 is LGHNA and CDR2 is YSLEER in the germline V gene. CDR3 sequence (DNA): TGCGCCAGCAGCCAAGATCAGCTTAATGAAAAACTGTTTTTT. It translates to CASSQDQLNEKLFF.

V gene TRBV12-3 or TRBV12-4 combines with J gene TRBJ2-7; unclear D gene. V was clipped by 6 bases and J by 4 bases, with 7 bases between them. CDR3 size: 11 residues. The CDR3 DNA reads as TGTGCCAGCAGGTTGATGTACGAGCAGTACTTC. This encodes CASRLMYEQYF.

The sample holds many counts of this clonotype. The chain couples TRBV13 to TRBJ2-1, with 9 bases aligning to TRBD2. V shed 3 bases and J 4 bases; nucleotides not matched to a gene: 4. From germline, CDR1 is PRHDT and CDR2 FYEKMQ (reference sequence). There are 15 residues in the CDR3. The DNA for the CDR3 is TGTGCCAGCAGCTTCCTTCTAGCGGGATACAATGAGCAGTTCTTC. This encodes CASSFLLAGYNEQFF.

The CDR3 DNA follows: TGTGCCAGCAGCCGGAGGCAGACTAACTATGGCTACACCTTC. Its protein is CASSRRQTNYGYTF. The gene calls are TRBV2 and TRBJ1-2; D not certain. The germline V gene encodes CDR1 SNHLY and CDR2 FYNNEI. The CDR3 is 14 amino acids. V was pared by 6 bases and J by 0 bases, with 11 bases between. The variable domain in full, with the rest retrieved from reference TRBV2 and TRBJ1-2, is EPEVTQTPSHQVTQMGQEVILRCVPISNHLYFYWYRQILGQKVEFLVSFYNNEISEKSEIFDDQFSVERPDGSNFTLKIRSTKLEDSAMYFCASSRRQTNYGYTFGSGTRLTVV.

In its sample, this clonotype was seen a few times. The chain couples TRBV5-1 to TRBJ2-1; TRBD2 agrees at 14 bases. The CDR3 contains 14 residues. V shed 4 bases, J shed 9 bases, and the junction held 3 bases outside the gene matches. CDR1 and CDR2 (germline): SGHRS, YFSETQ. The CDR3 DNA is TGCGCCAGCAGCGTGACTAGCGGGAGGGCTGAGCAGTTCTTC. It yields the protein CASSVTSGRAEQFF.

This clonotype was found a few times. The chain uses TRBV11-3 and TRBJ2-5; D is unclear. The J call may be in error: the DNA end matches TRBJ2-1 better. Germline CDR1 is SGHNT and CDR2 is YENEEA. The CDR3 contains 14 residues. The CDR3: CASSFEALANEQFF. The CDR3 bases are TGTGCCAGCAGCTTCGAGGCCTTGGCCAATGAGCAGTTCTTC.

Only a few counts were recorded for this clonotype. The genes are TRBV15 and TRBJ1-4; no reliable D call. The CDR3 sequence is 13 residues long. Deletions cut 1 base from V and 5 bases from J, with 5 bases between. Germline loops: CDR1 LNHNV, CDR2 YYDKDF (reference sequence). The CDR3 DNA reads TGTGCCACCAGCAGAGCTAGAAATGAAAAACTGTTTTTT. Translation: CATSRARNEKLFF. Complete variable domain (other parts from reference TRBV15 and TRBJ1-4): DAMVIQNPRYQVTQFGKPVTLSCSQTLNHNVMYWYQQKSSQAPKLLFHYYDKDFNNEADTPDNFQSRRPNTSFCFLDIRSPGLGDTAMYLCATSRARNEKLFFGSGTQLSVL.